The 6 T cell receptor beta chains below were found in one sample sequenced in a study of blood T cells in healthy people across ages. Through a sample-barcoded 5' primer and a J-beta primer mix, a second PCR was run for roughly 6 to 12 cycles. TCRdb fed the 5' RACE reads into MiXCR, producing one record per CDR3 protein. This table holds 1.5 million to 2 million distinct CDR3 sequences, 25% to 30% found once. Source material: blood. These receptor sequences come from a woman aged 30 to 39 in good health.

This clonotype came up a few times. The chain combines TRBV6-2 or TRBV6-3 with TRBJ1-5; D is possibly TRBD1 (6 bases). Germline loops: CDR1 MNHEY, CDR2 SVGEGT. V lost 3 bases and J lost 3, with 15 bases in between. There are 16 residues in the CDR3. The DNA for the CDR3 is TGTGCCAGCAGTTATCTTTGGGACAACCCCAATCAGCCCCAGCATTTT. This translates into CASSYLWDNPNQPQHF.

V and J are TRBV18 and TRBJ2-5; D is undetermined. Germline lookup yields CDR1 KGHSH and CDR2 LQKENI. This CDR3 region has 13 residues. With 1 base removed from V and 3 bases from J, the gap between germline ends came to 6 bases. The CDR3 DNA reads TGTGCCAGCTCACCACAACAAGAAGAGACCCAGTACTTC. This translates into CASSPQQEETQYF.

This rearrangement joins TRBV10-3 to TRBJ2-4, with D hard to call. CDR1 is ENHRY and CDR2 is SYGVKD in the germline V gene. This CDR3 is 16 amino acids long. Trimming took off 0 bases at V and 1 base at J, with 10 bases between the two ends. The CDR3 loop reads CAISESGRRAKNIQYF. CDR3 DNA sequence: TGTGCCATCAGTGAGTCGGGAAGACGGGCCAAAAACATTCAGTACTTC.

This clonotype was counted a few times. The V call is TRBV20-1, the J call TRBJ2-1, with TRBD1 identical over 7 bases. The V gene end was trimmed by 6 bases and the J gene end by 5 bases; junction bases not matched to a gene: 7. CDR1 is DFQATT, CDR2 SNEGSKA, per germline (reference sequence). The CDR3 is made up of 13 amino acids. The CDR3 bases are TGCAGTGCCATGGGGACAGTTAACAATGAGCAGTTCTTC. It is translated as CSAMGTVNNEQFF.

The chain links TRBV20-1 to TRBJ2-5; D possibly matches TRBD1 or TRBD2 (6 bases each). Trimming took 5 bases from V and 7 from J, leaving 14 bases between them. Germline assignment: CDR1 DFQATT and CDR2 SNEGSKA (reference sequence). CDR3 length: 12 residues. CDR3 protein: CSARRLGGTQYF. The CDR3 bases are TGCAGTGCTCGAAGACTAGGGGGGACCCAGTACTTC.

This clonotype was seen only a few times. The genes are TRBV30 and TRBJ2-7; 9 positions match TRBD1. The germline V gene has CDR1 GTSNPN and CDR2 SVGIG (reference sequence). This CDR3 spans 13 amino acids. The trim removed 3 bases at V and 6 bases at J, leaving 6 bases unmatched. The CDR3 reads CAWSGTGRLEQYF. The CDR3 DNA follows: TGTGCCTGGAGCGGGACAGGGCGCCTCGAGCAGTACTTC.